The 12 T cell receptor beta chains below were found in one sample sequenced in a study of blood T cells in healthy people across ages. A J-beta primer mix and a sample-barcoded 5' primer were used in a second PCR of roughly 6 to 11 cycles. In TCRdb, the 5' RACE reads were re-called with MiXCR into one record per CDR3 protein. The table records under 950,000 distinct CDR3 sequences, 20% to 25% of them present only once. The material sequenced was blood. The receptors stem from a man between 65 and 80 years old in good health.

This clonotype was detected only a few times. A junction end diverges from the germline sequence, so it may reflect a read error. The chain joins TRBV2 to TRBJ2-5, with D possibly being TRBD1 or TRBD2 (6 bases each). The DNA end is more similar to TRBJ2-1, so the J call may be wrong. Germline V CDR1 and CDR2: SNHLY, FYNNEI. The length of the CDR3 is 15 residues. The CDR3 protein is CASSDGFGGPPGQFF. CDR3 bases: TGTGCCAGTAGTGACGGGTTCGGGGGCCCTCCAGGGCAGTTCTTC.

This clonotype was seen more than once but under ten times. The chain joins TRBV27 to TRBJ2-1, with TRBD1 matching 7 bases. The J segment lost 2 bases and the V segment lost 3 bases, leaving 7 bases of the junction unmatched. The CDR3 spans 16 residues. Germline V gene sequence: CDR1 MNHEY, CDR2 SMNVEV (reference sequence). The CDR3 loop reads CASSLPGQETYNEQFF. DNA for the CDR3: TGTGCCAGCAGTTTGCCTGGACAGGAGACCTACAATGAGCAGTTCTTC.

In its sample, this clonotype was seen many times. The chain joins TRBV7-9 to TRBJ2-4; D tentatively fits TRBD1 or TRBD2 (5 bases each). CDR3 length equals 13 residues. V lost 1 base, J lost 6 bases, and 7 bases lay in between. The germline V gene has CDR1 SEHNR and CDR2 FQNEAQ (reference sequence). The CDR3 reads CASSLDGGNIQYF. CDR3 DNA: TGTGCCAGCAGCTTAGATGGGGGAAACATTCAGTACTTC.

This chain links TRBV20-1 with TRBJ2-5; D remains unclear. In germline, CDR1 is DFQATT, CDR2 SNEGSKA (reference sequence). The CDR3 totals 14 residues. V lost 2 bases and J lost 0, with 10 bases in between. CDR3 residues: CSARHSTHQETQYF. The DNA of the CDR3 is TGCAGTGCTAGACACTCTACTCACCAAGAGACCCAGTACTTC.

In this sample, this clonotype turned up a few times. The chain combines TRBV20-1 with TRBJ2-5; D gene uncertain. The V and J ends lost 7 bases and 2 bases respectively, with 11 bases between them. The germline V gene encodes CDR1 DFQATT and CDR2 SNEGSKA (reference sequence). The CDR3 has 12 amino acids. The CDR3: CSVVGWQETQYF. CDR3 bases: TGCAGTGTCGTGGGGTGGCAAGAGACCCAGTACTTC.

The V and J genes are TRBV11-2 and TRBJ2-1, with 11 bases fitting TRBD2. The CDR3 is made up of 16 amino acids. With V trimmed by 3 bases and J by 5 bases, 6 bases remained unmatched. CDR1 SGHAT and CDR2 FQNNGV come from the germline V gene. CDR3 DNA: TGTGCCAGCAGCTTCGGACTAGCGGGTTGGGACAATGAGCAGTTCTTC. This translates into CASSFGLAGWDNEQFF.

This sequence joins TRBV6-2 or TRBV6-3 and TRBJ2-5; the match to TRBD1 covers 10 bases. Unmatched junction bases numbered 7, after V lost 4 bases and J lost 2 bases. Germline V lookup: CDR1 MNHEY, CDR2 SVGEGT. The CDR3 has 16 amino acids. Written as DNA, the CDR3 is TGTGCCAGCAGTTCGACCGGGACAGGGGTGCAAGAGACCCAGTACTTC. This translates into CASSSTGTGVQETQYF.

This clonotype was seen more than once but under ten times. The chain is built from TRBV6-1 and TRBJ2-3, with 12 bases lining up with TRBD2. Germline lookup yields CDR1 MNHNS and CDR2 SASEGT. The J segment lost 4 bases and the V segment lost 3 bases, leaving 8 bases of the junction unmatched. The CDR3 is made up of 17 amino acids. The CDR3: CASSETSGGSSADTQYF. CDR3 DNA sequence: TGTGCCAGCAGTGAGACTAGCGGGGGCTCTAGCGCAGATACGCAGTATTTT.

The V gene is TRBV14, the J gene TRBJ2-5; no definite D call. This CDR3 has 16 amino acids. The V end was cut by 0 bases, the J end by 6 bases, with 17 bases between. In germline, CDR1 is SGHDN, CDR2 FVKESK. The CDR3 DNA reads as TGTGCCAGCAGCCAAGAAAGTCTGGCGGCGCTGAAGACCCAGTACTTC. The encoded protein is CASSQESLAALKTQYF.

Concerning this clonotype: The junction departs from germline at one end; a sequencing error may be responsible. The rearrangement joins TRBV10-3 to TRBJ2-3; the D gene is possibly TRBD1 (6 bases). Looked up from germline, CDR1 is ENHRY and CDR2 is SYGVKD. This CDR3 is built from 16 residues. CDR3 protein: CAISDPARGTTDAQYF. The CDR3 nucleotides are TGTGCCATCAGTGACCCTGCGAGGGGGACCACAGATGCGCAGTATTTT.

V and J are TRBV20-1 and TRBJ2-1, with 11 bases that match TRBD2. Per the germline V gene, CDR1 is DFQATT and CDR2 is SNEGSKA (reference sequence). With V trimmed by 6 bases and J by 2 bases, 12 bases remained unmatched. The CDR3 sequence is 17 residues long. The CDR3 loop is CSARPLQTSGTYNEQFF. The DNA of the CDR3 is TGCAGTGCCCGTCCCCTCCAGACTAGCGGGACCTACAATGAGCAGTTCTTC.

The chain joins TRBV4-3 to TRBJ2-1; possible D gene TRBD2, 5 bases. CDR3 length: 17 residues. Trimming cost V 4 bases and J 0 bases, with 16 bases left between them. Germline V gene sequence: CDR1 LGHNA, CDR2 YSLEER. CDR3 residues: CASSPNTGISSYNEQFF. The CDR3 DNA reads TGCGCCAGCAGCCCCAATACGGGAATTAGCTCCTACAATGAGCAGTTCTTC.